Listed here are 10 T cell receptor beta chains from one sample, sequenced in a study of Ad26.COV2.S vaccination and SARS-CoV-2 variants. Libraries were prepared by immunoSEQ multiplex PCR; TCRdb keeps only in-frame clonotypes and omits some of them. The sample yields roughly 400,000 clones, 70% to 90% seen once. Stated treatment: about 20 received Ad26.COV2.S at low or high dose, single or two shots; about 5 received placebo; per-sample allocation not given. Collection of samples fell on day 63 after the first vaccine or placebo injection. The sample consisted of peripheral blood, taken in a trial of Ad26.COV2.S vaccine versus placebo. These receptors were collected from a person aged 18-60 years who received the Ad26.COV2.S COVID-19 vaccine or a placebo.

This chain connects TRBV19 to TRBJ2-2; D remains unclear. CDR1 and CDR2 (germline): LNHDA, SQIVND (reference sequence). This CDR3 region has 16 residues. Trimming left V 5 bases short and J 3 bases short, with 16 bases between. DNA for the CDR3: TGTGCCAGTAGTCCCCGGGCCCCCCGGGACACCGGGGAGCTGTTTTTT. It translates to CASSPRAPRDTGELFF.

V gene TRBV9 combines with J gene TRBJ2-3; 8 bases agree with TRBD2. CDR3 size: 15 residues. With 4 bases clipped from V and 6 bases from J, the junction kept 10 bases outside the gene matches. Germline V gene sequence: CDR1 SGDLS, CDR2 YYNGEE. The CDR3 DNA reads TGTGCCAGCAGCCTTACTAGCGGTAGACACGATACGCAGTATTTT. Its translation: CASSLTSGRHDTQYF. Complete variable domain (other parts from reference TRBV9 and TRBJ2-3): DSGVTQTPKHLITATGQRVTLRCSPRSGDLSVYWYQQSLDQGLQFLIQYYNGEERAKGNILERFSAQQFPDLHSELNLSSLELGDSALYFCASSLTSGRHDTQYFGPGTRLTVL.

This chain uses TRBV24-1 with TRBJ2-7; TRBD2 matches at 8 bases. Germline V gives CDR1 KGHDR, CDR2 SFDVKD. With 4 bases clipped from V and 7 bases from J, the junction kept 8 bases outside the gene matches. The CDR3 runs 14 residues. The CDR3, as DNA: TGTGCCACCAGTGAAACCGGGACTAGTAGTGAGCAGTACTTC. Translation: CATSETGTSSEQYF.

The J gene is TRBJ1-2, the V gene TRBV6-6, with 10 bases aligning to TRBD1. CDR3 length: 15 residues. V lost 1 base to trimming and J lost 5 bases; unmatched junction nucleotides: 4. Looked up from germline, CDR1 is MNHNY and CDR2 is SVGAGI (reference sequence). This CDR3 reads CASSYYRDRGYGYTF. The DNA for the CDR3 is TGTGCCAGCAGTTACTATCGGGACAGGGGATATGGCTACACCTTC.

The gene calls are TRBV21-1 and TRBJ2-7; the DNA was not used to check the table's D call, TRBD1. TRBV21-1 is designated a pseudogene. There are 15 residues in the CDR3. The CDR3 coding sequence is TGTGCCAGCAGCAGGTGGTGGGCACAGACCTACGAGCAGTACTTC. Translated, it gives CASSRWWAQTYEQYF.

The chain is built from TRBV19 and TRBJ2-2; TRBD2 might be the D (6 bases). The length of the CDR3 is 17 residues. From germline, CDR1 is LNHDA and CDR2 SQIVND (reference sequence). V lost 9 bases and J 0 bases, leaving 20 bases between the germline ends. CDR3 region: CASSKGLATTNTGELFF. In DNA, the CDR3 is TGTGCCAGCTCTAAGGGGCTAGCGACGACGAACACCGGGGAGCTGTTTTTT.

In the case of this clone: The same CDR3 also results from other DNA sequences found in this sample. The CDR3 here is CSAVLGETQYF. The CDR3, as DNA: TGCAGTGCCGTCCTCGGCGAGACCCAGTACTTC. The chain links TRBV20-1 to TRBJ2-5; D is unresolved. The CDR3 is 11 residues long. In germline, CDR1 is DFQATT, CDR2 SNEGSKA (reference sequence). Trimming removed 6 bases from V and 5 bases from J, with 10 bases in between.

Worth noting for this clone: This sample includes further DNA sequences coding for the same CDR3. The rearrangement links TRBV18 to TRBJ2-5; D gene uncertain. This CDR3 comprises 13 residues. The germline gives CDR1 KGHSH, CDR2 LQKENI. Trimming left V 1 base short and J 2 bases short, with 5 bases between. This chain's CDR3 is CASSPRLQETQYF. The CDR3 bases are TGTGCCAGCTCACCACGGTTACAAGAGACCCAGTACTTC.

The chain combines TRBV27 with TRBJ2-7; D remains unclear. V lost 2 bases and J 3 bases, leaving 8 bases between the germline ends. CDR1 is MNHEY, CDR2 SMNVEV, per germline (reference sequence). The CDR3 totals 13 residues. CDR3 protein: CASSLRSNYEQYF. CDR3 coding DNA: TGTGCCAGCAGTTTAAGGTCGAACTACGAGCAGTACTTC.

V and J are TRBV3-1 (or the pseudogene TRBV3-2) and TRBJ1-1, with TRBD1 identical over 7 bases. Germline V lookup: CDR1 LGHDT, CDR2 YNNKEL (reference sequence). CDR3 length: 13 residues. The V segment lost 4 bases and the J segment 3 bases; nucleotides outside the gene matches: 2. The CDR3 spells CASSRGTDTEAFF. The CDR3 DNA reads as TGTGCCAGCAGCCGCGGGACAGACACTGAAGCTTTCTTT.